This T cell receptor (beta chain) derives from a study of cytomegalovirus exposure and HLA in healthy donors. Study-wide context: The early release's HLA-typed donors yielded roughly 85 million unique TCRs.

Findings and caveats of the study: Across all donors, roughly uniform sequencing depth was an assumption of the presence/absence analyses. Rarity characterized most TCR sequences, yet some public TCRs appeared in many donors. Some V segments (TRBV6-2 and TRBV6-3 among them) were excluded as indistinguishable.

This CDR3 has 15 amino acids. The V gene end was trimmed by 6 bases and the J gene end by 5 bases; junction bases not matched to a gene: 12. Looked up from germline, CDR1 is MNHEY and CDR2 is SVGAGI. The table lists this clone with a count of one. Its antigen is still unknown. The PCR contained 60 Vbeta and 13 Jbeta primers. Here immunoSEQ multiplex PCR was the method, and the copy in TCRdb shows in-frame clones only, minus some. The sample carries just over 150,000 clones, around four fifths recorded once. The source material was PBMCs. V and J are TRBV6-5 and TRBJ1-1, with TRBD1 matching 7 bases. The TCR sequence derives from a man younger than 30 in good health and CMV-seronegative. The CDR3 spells CASRRQGASGTEAFF. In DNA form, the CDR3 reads TGTGCCAGCAGAAGACAGGGAGCATCGGGGACTGAAGCTTTCTTT.